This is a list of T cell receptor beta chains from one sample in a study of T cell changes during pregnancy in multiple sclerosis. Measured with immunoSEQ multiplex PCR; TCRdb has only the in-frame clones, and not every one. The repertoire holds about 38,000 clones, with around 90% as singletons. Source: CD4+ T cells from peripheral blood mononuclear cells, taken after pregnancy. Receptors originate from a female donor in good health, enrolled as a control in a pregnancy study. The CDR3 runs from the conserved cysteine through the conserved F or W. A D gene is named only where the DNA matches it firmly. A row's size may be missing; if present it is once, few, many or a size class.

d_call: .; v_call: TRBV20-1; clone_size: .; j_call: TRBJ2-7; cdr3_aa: CSAARLYEQYF; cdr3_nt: TGCAGTGCGGCCCGACTGTACGAGCAGTACTTC
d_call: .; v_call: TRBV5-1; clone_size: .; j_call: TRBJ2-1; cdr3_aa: CASSYQGGYNEQFF; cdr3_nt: TGCGCCAGCAGCTACCAAGGGGGTTACAATGAGCAGTTCTTC
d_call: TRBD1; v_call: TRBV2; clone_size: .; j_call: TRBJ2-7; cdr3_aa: CASGESGTGGYEQYF; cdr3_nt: TGTGCCAGCGGGGAATCCGGGACAGGGGGCTACGAGCAGTACTTC
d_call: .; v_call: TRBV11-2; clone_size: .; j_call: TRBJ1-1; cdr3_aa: CASSPYEGDLNTEAFF; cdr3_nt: TGTGCCAGCAGCCCCTATGAGGGGGATCTGAACACTGAAGCTTTCTTT
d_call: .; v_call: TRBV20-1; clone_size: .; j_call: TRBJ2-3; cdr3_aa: CSARQDTQYF; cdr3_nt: TGCAGTGCTAGGCAGGATACGCAGTATTTT
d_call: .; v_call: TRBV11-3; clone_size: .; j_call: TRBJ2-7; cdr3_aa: CASSTTRRGSYEQYF; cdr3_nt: TGTGCCAGCAGCACTACCAGGAGGGGTAGCTACGAGCAGTACTTC
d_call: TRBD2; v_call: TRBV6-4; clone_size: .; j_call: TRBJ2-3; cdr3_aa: CASSPGLAGGGTDTQYF; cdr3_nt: TGTGCCAGCAGTCCGGGACTAGCGGGGGGCGGCACAGATACGCAGTATTTT
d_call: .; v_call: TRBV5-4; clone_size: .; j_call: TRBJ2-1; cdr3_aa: CASSSLEYNEQFF; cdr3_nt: TGTGCCAGCAGCTCTCTAGAGTACAATGAGCAGTTCTTC
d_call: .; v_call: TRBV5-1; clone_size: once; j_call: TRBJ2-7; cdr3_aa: CASSWGLVSSGLSYEQYF; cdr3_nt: TGCGCCAGCAGCTGGGGGCTGGTGTCGTCAGGGCTTTCCTACGAGCAGTACTTC
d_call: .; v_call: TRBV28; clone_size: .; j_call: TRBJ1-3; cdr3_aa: CASSSPGALLNTIYF; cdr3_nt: TGTGCCAGCAGTTCCCCAGGGGCGTTGCTAAACACCATATATTTT
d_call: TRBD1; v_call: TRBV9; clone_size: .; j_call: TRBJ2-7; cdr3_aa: CASSAGQGPYEQYF; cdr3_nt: TGTGCCAGCAGCGCAGGACAGGGACCCTACGAGCAGTACTTC
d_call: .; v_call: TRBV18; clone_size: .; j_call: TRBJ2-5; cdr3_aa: CASSPPGSPGETQYF; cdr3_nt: TGTGCCAGCTCACCACCGGGTAGCCCGGGAGAGACCCAGTACTTC
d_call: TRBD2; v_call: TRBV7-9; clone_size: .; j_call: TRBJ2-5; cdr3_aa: CASSPAAGGQETQYF; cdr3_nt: TGTGCCAGCAGCCCTGCAGCGGGGGGGCAAGAGACCCAGTACTTC
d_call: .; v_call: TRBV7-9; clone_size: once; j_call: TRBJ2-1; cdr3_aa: CASSKTGTTYNEQFF; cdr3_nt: TGTGCCAGCAGTAAGACAGGAACCACCTACAATGAGCAGTTCTTC
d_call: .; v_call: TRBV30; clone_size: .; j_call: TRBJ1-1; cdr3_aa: CAWILTMNTEAFF; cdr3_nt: TGTGCCTGGATCCTAACTATGAACACTGAAGCTTTCTTT
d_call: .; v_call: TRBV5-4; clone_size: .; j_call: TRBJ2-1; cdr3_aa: CASSLMELDNEQFF; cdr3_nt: TGTGCCAGCAGCTTGATGGAGTTAGACAATGAGCAGTTCTTC
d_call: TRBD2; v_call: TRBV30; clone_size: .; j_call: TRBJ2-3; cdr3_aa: CAWSSGGQHTQYF; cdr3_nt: TGTGCCTGGAGTTCGGGGGGGCAACATACGCAGTATTTT
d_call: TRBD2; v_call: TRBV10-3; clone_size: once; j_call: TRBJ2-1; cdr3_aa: CAISLTSGGEGEQFF; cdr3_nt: TGTGCCATCAGTCTGACTAGCGGGGGAGAGGGTGAGCAGTTCTTC
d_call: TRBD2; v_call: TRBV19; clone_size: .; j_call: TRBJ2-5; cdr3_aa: CASSSSTSGGETQYF; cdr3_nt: TGTGCCAGTAGTTCTTCGACTAGCGGGGGAGAGACCCAGTACTTC
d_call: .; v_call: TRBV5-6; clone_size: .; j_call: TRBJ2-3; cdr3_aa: CASREAPGTDTQYF; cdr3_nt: TGTGCCAGCAGGGAGGCCCCTGGCACAGATACGCAGTATTTT
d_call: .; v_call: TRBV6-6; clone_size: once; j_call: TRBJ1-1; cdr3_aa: CASHVQTNTEAFF; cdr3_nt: TGTGCCAGCCATGTACAGACAAACACTGAAGCTTTCTTT
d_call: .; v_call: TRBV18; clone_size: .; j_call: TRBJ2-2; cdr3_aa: CASSPHGNTGELFF; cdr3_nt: TGTGCCAGCTCACCACACGGGAACACCGGGGAGCTGTTTTTT
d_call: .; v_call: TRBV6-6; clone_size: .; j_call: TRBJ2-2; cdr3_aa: CASSYSSLGRELFF; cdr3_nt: TGTGCCAGCAGTTACTCGAGTCTAGGCCGGGAGCTGTTTTTT
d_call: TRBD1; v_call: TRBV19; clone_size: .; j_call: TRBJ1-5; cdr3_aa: CASSQLRGPGNQPQHF; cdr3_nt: TGTGCCAGTAGTCAGTTAAGGGGGCCTGGCAATCAGCCCCAGCATTTT
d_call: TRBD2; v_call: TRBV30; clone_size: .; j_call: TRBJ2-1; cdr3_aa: CAWSQTSGGSEQFF; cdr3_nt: TGTGCCTGGAGTCAGACTAGCGGGGGAAGTGAGCAGTTCTTC
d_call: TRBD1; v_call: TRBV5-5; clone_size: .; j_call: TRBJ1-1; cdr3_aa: CASSLPGTGQAFF; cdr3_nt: TGTGCCAGCAGCTTACCGGGGACAGGGCAAGCTTTCTTT
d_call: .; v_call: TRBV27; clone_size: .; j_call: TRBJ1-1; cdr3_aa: CASSLDSRATGLTEAFF; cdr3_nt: TGTGCCAGCAGTTTGGACAGCAGAGCCACTGGTCTCACTGAAGCTTTCTTT
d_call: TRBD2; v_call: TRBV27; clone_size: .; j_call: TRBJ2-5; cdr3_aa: CASRRGLAGLQETQYF; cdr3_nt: TGTGCCAGCAGGCGTGGACTAGCGGGACTACAAGAGACCCAGTACTTC
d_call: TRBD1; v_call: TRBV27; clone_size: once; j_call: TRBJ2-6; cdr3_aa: CASTQTGGSGANVLTF; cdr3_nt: TGTGCCAGCACCCAGACAGGGGGATCTGGGGCCAACGTCCTGACTTTC
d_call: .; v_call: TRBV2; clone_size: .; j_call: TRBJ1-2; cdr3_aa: CASSEVGAGGYTF; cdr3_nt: TGTGCCAGCAGTGAAGTCGGTGCGGGGGGCTACACCTTC
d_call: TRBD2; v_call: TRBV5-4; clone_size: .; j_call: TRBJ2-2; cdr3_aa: CASSLGRGATGELFF; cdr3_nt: TGTGCCAGCAGCCTCGGGCGGGGGGCCACCGGGGAGCTGTTTTTT
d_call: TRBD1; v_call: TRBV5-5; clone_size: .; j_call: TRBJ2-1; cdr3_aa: CASSSGQGWSEQFF; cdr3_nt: TGTGCCAGCAGCTCCGGACAGGGGTGGAGTGAGCAGTTCTTC
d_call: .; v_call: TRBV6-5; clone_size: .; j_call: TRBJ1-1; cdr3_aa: CATMRLRNTEAFF; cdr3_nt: TGTGCCACCATGAGACTCAGGAACACTGAAGCTTTCTTT
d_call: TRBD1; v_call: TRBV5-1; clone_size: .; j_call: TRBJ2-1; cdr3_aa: CASSLALTGGRDEQFF; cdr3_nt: TGCGCCAGCAGCTTGGCCTTGACAGGGGGAAGGGATGAGCAGTTCTTC
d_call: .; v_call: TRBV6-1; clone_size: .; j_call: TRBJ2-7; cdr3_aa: CASTEGYEQYF; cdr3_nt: TGTGCCAGCACGGAGGGGTACGAGCAGTACTTC
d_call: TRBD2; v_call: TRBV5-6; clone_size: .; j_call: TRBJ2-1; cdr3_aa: CASSQLAGVANEQFF; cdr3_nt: TGTGCCAGCAGCCAACTAGCGGGAGTAGCCAATGAGCAGTTCTTC
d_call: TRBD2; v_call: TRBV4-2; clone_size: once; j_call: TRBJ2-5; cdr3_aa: CASSQGPTSVQTQYF; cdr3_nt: TGTGCCAGCAGCCAAGGTCCTACTAGCGTACAGACCCAGTACTTC
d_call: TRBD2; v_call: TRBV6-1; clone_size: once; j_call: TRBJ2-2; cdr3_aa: CASSETPLAGVSTGELFF; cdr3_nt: TGTGCCAGCAGTGAGACTCCACTAGCGGGAGTTAGCACCGGGGAGCTGTTTTTT
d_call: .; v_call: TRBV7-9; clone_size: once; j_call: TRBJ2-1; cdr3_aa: CASSLGGRWDEQFF; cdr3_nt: TGTGCCAGCAGCTTAGGGGGCCGATGGGATGAGCAGTTCTTC
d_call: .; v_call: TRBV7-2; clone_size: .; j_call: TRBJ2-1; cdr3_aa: CASSLTRLGNEQFF; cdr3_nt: TGTGCCAGCAGCTTAACCCGTCTCGGCAATGAGCAGTTCTTC
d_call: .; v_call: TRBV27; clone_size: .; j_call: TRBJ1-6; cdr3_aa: CASRFLQGESPLHF; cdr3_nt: TGTGCCAGCAGATTCTTACAGGGAGAATCACCCCTCCACTTT
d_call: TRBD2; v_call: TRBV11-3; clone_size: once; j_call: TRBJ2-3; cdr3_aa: CASSLETSGVGTQYF; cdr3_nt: TGTGCCAGCAGCTTAGAGACTAGCGGAGTGGGTACGCAGTATTTT
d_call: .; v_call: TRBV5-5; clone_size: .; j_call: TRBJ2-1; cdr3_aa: CATHTGEVTYNEQFF; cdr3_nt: TGTGCCACCCATACGGGGGAGGTCACATACAATGAGCAGTTCTTC
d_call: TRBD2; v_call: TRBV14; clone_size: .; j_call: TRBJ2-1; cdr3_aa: CASSQEKRLAGDGEQFF; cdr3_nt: TGTGCCAGCAGCCAAGAGAAGAGACTAGCGGGAGACGGTGAGCAGTTCTTC
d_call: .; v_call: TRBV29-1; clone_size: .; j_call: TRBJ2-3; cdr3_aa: CSVAGLGTQYF; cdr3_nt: TGCAGCGTTGCAGGGCTCGGTACGCAGTATTTT
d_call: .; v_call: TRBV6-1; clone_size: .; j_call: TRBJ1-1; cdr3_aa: CASNSKMNTEAFF; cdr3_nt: TGTGCCAGCAACTCAAAAATGAACACTGAAGCTTTCTTT
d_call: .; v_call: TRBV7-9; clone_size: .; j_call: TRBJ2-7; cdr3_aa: CASSFGSGSEQYF; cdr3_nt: TGTGCCAGCAGCTTCGGTAGCGGAAGCGAGCAGTACTTC
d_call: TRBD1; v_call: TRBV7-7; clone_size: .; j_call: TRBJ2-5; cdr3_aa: CASSGQGAQETQYF; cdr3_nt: TGTGCTAGCAGCGGACAGGGGGCCCAAGAGACCCAGTACTTC
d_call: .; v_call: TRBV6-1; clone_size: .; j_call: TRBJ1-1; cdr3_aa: CASSEARAGFTEAFF; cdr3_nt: TGTGCCAGCAGTGAAGCTCGGGCAGGGTTCACTGAAGCTTTCTTT
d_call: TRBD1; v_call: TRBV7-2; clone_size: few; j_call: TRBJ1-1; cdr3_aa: CASSRDRVNTEAFF; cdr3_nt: TGTGCCAGCAGCCGGGACAGGGTCAACACTGAAGCTTTCTTT
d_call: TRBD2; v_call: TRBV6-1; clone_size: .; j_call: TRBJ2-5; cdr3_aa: CASSETTSGRETQYF; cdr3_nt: TGTGCCAGCAGTGAAACGACTAGCGGGAGGGAGACCCAGTACTTC
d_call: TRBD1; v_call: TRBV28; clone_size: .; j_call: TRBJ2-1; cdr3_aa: CASSEPGQGLNEQFF; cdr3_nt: TGTGCCAGCAGTGAACCGGGACAGGGGTTGAATGAGCAGTTCTTC
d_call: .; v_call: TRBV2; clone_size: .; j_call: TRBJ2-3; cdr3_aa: CASTKRGDTQYF; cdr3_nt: TGTGCCAGCACCAAAAGGGGAGATACGCAGTATTTT
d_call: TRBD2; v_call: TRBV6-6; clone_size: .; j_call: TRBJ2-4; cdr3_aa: CASSLGGLAKNIQYF; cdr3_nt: TGTGCCAGCAGTCTGGGAGGGCTAGCCAAAAACATTCAGTACTTC
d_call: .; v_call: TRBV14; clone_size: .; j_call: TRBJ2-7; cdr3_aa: CASSYAARGPYEQYF; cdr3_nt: TGTGCCAGCAGTTATGCGGCGCGAGGGCCCTACGAGCAGTACTTC